Each of the 20 T cell receptor beta chains below was sequenced from the same sample in a study of CD8 T cells in ankylosing spondylitis. For these receptors, no antigen is known. MiXCR was run by TCRdb on the 5' RACE reads, yielding one entry per CDR3 protein. The sample includes 100,000 or so distinct CDR3 sequences, roughly 8.5% of them seen just once. General study findings and limits: Characteristic of ankylosing spondylitis blood, it appeared, was a TCR beta motif comprising eight highly homologous variants.

The sequenced sample consisted of blood, either unsorted or a sorted T cell fraction (not recorded which). These receptors all stem from a male donor with ankylosing spondylitis.

This clonotype has just a few counts. The chain links TRBV15 to TRBJ2-1, with D possibly being TRBD1 (5 bases). The CDR3 consists of 15 residues. Deletions cut 2 bases from V and 5 bases from J, with 13 bases between. CDR1 and CDR2 from the germline V gene are LNHNV and YYDKDF (reference sequence). The CDR3 DNA is TGTGCCACCAGCAGACCGGGCCGGACAAACAATGAGCAGTTCTTC. Protein: CATSRPGRTNNEQFF.

This clonotype was seen many times. The V call is TRBV6-1, the J call TRBJ2-7, with no clear D. Trimming removed 8 bases at V and 9 bases at J, with 11 bases between. CDR1 and CDR2 from the germline V gene are MNHNS and SASEGT. This CDR3 comprises 10 residues. The CDR3 loop reads CASYELVQYF. As DNA, the CDR3 is TGTGCCAGCTATGAGCTCGTGCAGTACTTC.

This clonotype was counted at least ten times. V is TRBV27 and J is TRBJ2-5, with D perhaps matching TRBD1 or TRBD2 (6 bases each). CDR1 and CDR2 from the germline V gene are MNHEY and SMNVEV (reference sequence). Trimming cost V 0 bases and J 2 bases, with 10 bases left between them. This CDR3 spans 15 amino acids. CDR3 DNA: TGTGCCAGCAGTTTATCGGGGGGCACACAAGAGACCCAGTACTTC. Its protein product is CASSLSGGTQETQYF.

This clonotype was observed many times. The V and J genes are TRBV7-8 and TRBJ1-5, with unresolved D. V dropped 0 bases and J dropped 1 base, with 7 bases sitting between them. The germline V gene encodes CDR1 SGHVS and CDR2 FQNEAQ. This CDR3 has 15 residues. CDR3 residues: CASSLATVSNQPQHF. The CDR3 region has the DNA TGTGCCAGCAGCTTAGCTACGGTGAGCAATCAGCCCCAGCATTTT.

There are a few counts of this clonotype. The chain recombines TRBV7-2 with TRBJ2-2, with 7 bases identical to TRBD1. CDR1 is SGHTA, CDR2 FQGNSA, per germline. CDR3 length: 13 residues. With V trimmed by 5 bases and J by 6 bases, 3 bases remained unmatched. The CDR3: CASSPQGAGELFF. CDR3 nucleotides: TGTGCCAGCAGCCCTCAGGGGGCCGGGGAGCTGTTTTTT.

The V call is TRBV11-2, the J call TRBJ2-5, with unresolved D. The V gene lost 1 base and the J gene lost 5 bases, with 14 bases spanning the gap. Per germline, CDR1 SGHAT and CDR2 FQNNGV. This CDR3 has 15 amino acids. CDR3 loop: CASSLGSGQGETQYF. The CDR3 nucleotides read TGTGCCAGCAGCTTAGGGTCGGGCCAAGGGGAGACCCAGTACTTC.

The chain is built from TRBV29-1 and TRBJ2-1; the D is unclear. The CDR3 loop spans 13 amino acids. Trimming took off 6 bases at V and 3 bases at J, with 12 bases between the two ends. Germline assignment: CDR1 SQVTM and CDR2 ANQGSEA. CDR3 amino acids: CSVAPPSYNEQFF. In DNA form, the CDR3 reads TGCAGCGTCGCCCCCCCTAGCTACAATGAGCAGTTCTTC.

This clonotype was observed at least ten times. The chain is built from TRBV29-1 and TRBJ1-2, with TRBD1 matching over 7 bases. There are 12 residues in the CDR3. Unmatched junction bases numbered 4, after V lost 7 bases and J lost 2 bases. Germline values: CDR1 SQVTM, CDR2 ANQGSEA. The CDR3 bases are TGCAGCGCCGGGACAGAAAACTATGGCTACACCTTC. It encodes CSAGTENYGYTF.

The J gene is TRBJ2-1, the V gene TRBV29-1, with TRBD2 matching 9 bases. The CDR3 extends over 14 amino acids. The J segment lost 7 bases and the V segment lost 4 bases, leaving 8 bases of the junction unmatched. CDR1 is SQVTM and CDR2 is ANQGSEA in the germline V gene. CDR3 in amino acids: CSVGGGSGRNEQFF. The DNA of the CDR3 is TGCAGCGTTGGGGGGGGTAGCGGGAGAAATGAGCAGTTCTTC.

This clonotype has a count of ten or more. The chain recombines TRBV7-9 with TRBJ2-7, with 10 bases that match TRBD1. The CDR3 length is 14 residues. V lost 0 bases to trimming and J lost 5 bases; unmatched junction nucleotides: 1. The germline gives CDR1 SEHNR, CDR2 FQNEAQ (reference sequence). The CDR3, as DNA: TGTGCCAGCAGCTTAGCCGGGACAGGGGACGAGCAGTACGTC. The encoded protein is CASSLAGTGDEQYV.

The J gene is TRBJ2-7, the V gene TRBV5-6; 7 nucleotides match TRBD1. This CDR3 has 14 amino acids. CDR1 and CDR2 from the germline V gene are SGHDT and YYEEEE. V dropped 5 bases and J dropped 3; count of bases not matched to a gene: 8. CDR3 loop: CASRFGQADYEQYV. DNA for the CDR3: TGTGCCAGCAGGTTCGGACAGGCCGACTACGAGCAGTACGTC.

This clonotype was seen repeatedly, ten times or more. J is TRBJ2-1 and V is TRBV24-1; the D is unclear. The V end lost 4 bases, the J end lost 9 bases, and 15 bases lay between the germline ends. Looked up from germline, CDR1 is KGHDR and CDR2 is SFDVKD. This CDR3 contains 14 residues. CDR3 in DNA: TGTGCCACCAGTGAAAGGGCTGGTGTCTTTGAGCAGTTCTTC. Its translation is CATSERAGVFEQFF.

This clonotype came up a few times. The chain uses TRBV30 and TRBJ1-1, with D tentatively TRBD1 (6 bases). CDR3 length: 14 residues. Germline CDR1 and CDR2: GTSNPN and SVGIG (reference sequence). Deletions cut 3 bases from V and 4 bases from J, with 15 bases between. This CDR3 is CAWRGGLIVTEAFF. CDR3 DNA: TGTGCCTGGAGGGGGGGCCTGATTGTCACTGAAGCTTTCTTT.

The J gene is TRBJ2-1, the V gene TRBV10-3; 12 bases line up with TRBD2. V lost 5 bases, J lost 0 bases, and 11 bases stayed unmatched. Germline loops: CDR1 ENHRY, CDR2 SYGVKD. The CDR3 spans 19 residues. Here the CDR3 reads CAISRVWTSGKSSYNEQFF. CDR3 bases: TGTGCCATCAGTCGAGTCTGGACTAGCGGGAAGAGCTCCTACAATGAGCAGTTCTTC.

The chain carries TRBV12-3 or TRBV12-4 and TRBJ2-5, with TRBD2 identical over 9 bases. The V segment lost 5 bases and the J segment 2 bases; nucleotides outside the gene matches: 3. The CDR3 totals 14 residues. This chain's CDR3 is CASSRSGGQETQYF. CDR3 DNA sequence: TGTGCCAGCAGTCGTAGCGGGGGTCAAGAGACCCAGTACTTC.

This clonotype was detected many times. This rearrangement joins TRBV7-2 to TRBJ2-7, with 8 bases identical to TRBD2. Per germline, CDR1 SGHTA and CDR2 FQGNSA. CDR3 size: 15 residues. V dropped 5 bases and J dropped 3; count of bases not matched to a gene: 9. CDR3: CASSQLADNFYEQYF. Here the CDR3 DNA reads TGTGCCAGCAGCCAACTAGCGGATAACTTCTACGAGCAGTACTTC.

This clonotype appeared many times. J is TRBJ2-7 and V is TRBV6-1; 10 bases match TRBD2. Unmatched junction bases numbered 11, after V lost 6 bases and J lost 0 bases. The CDR3 covers 17 residues. Germline values: CDR1 MNHNS, CDR2 SASEGT. The CDR3 DNA sequence: TGTGCCAGCAGGTCGGGGCTTAGCGGGAGGAGCTCCTACGAGCAGTACGTC. This encodes CASRSGLSGRSSYEQYV.

The chain couples TRBV4-1 to TRBJ2-3, with D possibly being TRBD2 (5 bases). Deletions cut 1 base from V and 2 bases from J, with 13 bases between. The CDR3 has 16 residues. Germline V CDR1 and CDR2: MGHRA, YSYEKL. The CDR3 DNA sequence: TGCGCCAGCAGCCAAGTAATTGGGGAGCTCACAGATACGCAGTATTTT. Translated, it gives CASSQVIGELTDTQYF.

This clonotype has more than one count but fewer than ten. The chain recombines TRBV9 with TRBJ1-2; no clear D. The CDR3 has 14 amino acids. V dropped 6 bases and J dropped 2 bases, with 14 bases sitting between them. The V gene's germline CDR1 is SGDLS and CDR2 YYNGEE. This CDR3 reads CASNQNSENYGYTF. CDR3 nucleotide sequence: TGTGCCAGCAATCAGAACAGCGAGAACTATGGCTACACCTTC. The full variable domain, its missing parts supplied by reference TRBV9 and TRBJ1-2, is DSGVTQTPKHLITATGQRVTLRCSPRSGDLSVYWYQQSLDQGLQFLIQYYNGEERAKGNILERFSAQQFPDLHSELNLSSLELGDSALYFCASNQNSENYGYTFGSGTRLTVV.

The gene calls are TRBV12-3 or TRBV12-4 and TRBJ2-7, with TRBD2 matching over 12 bases. The CDR3 covers 14 residues. V lost 6 bases, J lost 3 bases, and 3 bases stayed unmatched. The CDR3 here is CASSLAGGHYEQYV. The CDR3 coding sequence is TGTGCCAGCAGCCTAGCGGGAGGGCACTACGAGCAGTACGTC.